The present TCR beta chain was sequenced within a study of technical replicates of blood from a handful of donors. The table came from immunoSEQ multiplex PCR; TCRdb's copy has only in-frame clones and leaves some out. The sample shows approximately 70,000 clones, roughly 94% of them seen only once. This TCR was recovered from a human donor in good health. What was sequenced was T cells isolated from PBMCs.

The DNA for the CDR3 is TGTGCCAGCAGACAGGCACTAGCCCCCTCCTACAATGAGCAGTTCTTC. It encodes CASRQALAPSYNEQFF. This rearrangement joins TRBV27 to TRBJ2-1, with a tentative D call TRBD2 (6 bases). This CDR3 contains 16 residues. V was pared by 6 bases and J by 0 bases, with 15 bases between. From germline, CDR1 is MNHEY and CDR2 SMNVEV (reference sequence).